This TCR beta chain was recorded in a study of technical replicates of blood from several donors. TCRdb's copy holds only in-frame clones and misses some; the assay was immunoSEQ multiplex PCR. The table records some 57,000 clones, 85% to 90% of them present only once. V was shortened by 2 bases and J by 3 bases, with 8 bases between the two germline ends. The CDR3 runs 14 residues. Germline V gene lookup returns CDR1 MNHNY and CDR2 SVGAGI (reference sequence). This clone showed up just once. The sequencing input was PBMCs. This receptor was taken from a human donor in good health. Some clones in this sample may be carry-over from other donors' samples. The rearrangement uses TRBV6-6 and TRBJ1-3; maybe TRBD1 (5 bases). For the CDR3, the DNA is TGTGCCAGCAGTTACGTCAGGGTTGGAAACACCATATATTTT. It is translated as CASSYVRVGNTIYF.